This T cell receptor beta chain originates from a study of cytomegalovirus exposure and HLA in healthy donors. The PCR contained 60 Vbeta and 13 Jbeta primers. Profiling relied on immunoSEQ multiplex PCR, and the TCRdb table lists in-frame clones only, not all of them. Altogether about 120,000 clones are present, around 70% being singletons, with the ten largest covering roughly 1.5%. Findings of the study overall: Some V segments, including TRBV6-2 and TRBV6-3, were excluded as indistinguishable. In a later analysis, V- and J-gene trimming of beta chains associated with a DCLRE1C missense variant, replicated independently. Prior analysis indicated that the majority of TCR beta V segments exhibited productivity approximately 90% or approximately 30% of the time.

The junction had 10 bases not matched to a gene; V was cut back by 5 bases and J by 3 bases. Germline CDR1 SGHNT, CDR2 YENEEA. The CDR3 is 15 amino acids. A note on this clone: No antigen is known for it.

This TCR was sampled from a young woman in good health and CMV-seronegative. J is TRBJ2-7 and V is TRBV11-3, with 7 bases fitting TRBD2. Material: PBMCs. As DNA, the CDR3 is TGTGCCAGCAGCCACTGGGGGGGAAGGGGCTACGAGCAGTACTTC. Residues: CASSHWGGRGYEQYF.